Following are 3 T cell receptor beta chains from one sample sequenced in a study of cytomegalovirus exposure and HLA in healthy donors. A multiplex PCR was run with 60 Vbeta primers and 13 Jbeta primers. Sequencing used immunoSEQ multiplex PCR; TCRdb keeps in-frame clones, though not all of them. Among 160,000 or so clones listed, over 60% were seen once. Material: PBMCs. The origin of the receptors is a middle-aged man in good health and CMV-seropositive.

CDR3 sequence (DNA): TGTGCCAGCAGTGAGGGGAGGGGACATAATAGCAATCAGCCCCAGCATTTT. Protein sequence: CASSEGRGHNSNQPQHF. The rearrangement links TRBV6-1 to TRBJ1-5; TRBD1 might be the D (6 bases). The germline gives CDR1 MNHNS, CDR2 SASEGT. This CDR3 is built from 17 residues. Trimming took 3 bases from V and 0 from J, leaving 15 bases between them.

The CDR3 DNA reads as TGTGCCTGGAGTGTAACCCTTTTGGGGCGAAACTCCTACGAGCAGTACTTC. It codes for CAWSVTLLGRNSYEQYF. This rearrangement joins TRBV30 to TRBJ2-7; D is possibly TRBD1 (5 bases). The CDR3 totals 17 residues. Germline-derived CDR1 and CDR2 are GTSNPN and SVGIG (reference sequence). V lost 0 bases to trimming and J lost 0 bases, with 18 bases between them.

The rearrangement uses TRBV7-2 and TRBJ1-4, with TRBD1 identical over 7 bases. V was pared by 6 bases and J by 10 bases, with 11 bases of the junction left unmatched. The CDR3 consists of 14 residues. Per the germline V gene, CDR1 is SGHTA and CDR2 is FQGNSA. The CDR3 sequence: CASRPGGTAGKLFF. The CDR3 DNA sequence: TGTGCCAGCAGACCAGGCGGGACAGCGGGAAAACTGTTTTTT.